The clone carrying this T cell receptor beta chain has more than one count but fewer than ten. The CDR3 has 12 residues. CDR1 and CDR2 (germline): SEHNR, FQNEAQ (reference sequence). Trimming removed 4 bases at V and 8 bases at J, with 9 bases between. This sample is part of a study of blood T cell repertoires in COVID-19. Study as a whole: Donors in the United States, Italy and Spain gave samples during acute or convalescent COVID-19. Sources were T cells, B-cell-depleted T cells, or PBMCs; the material itself was cDNA or gDNA.

Original processing notes: From reference gene primer amplification, estimates of nucleated cell counts were derived. This table comes from immunoSEQ multiplex PCR, and its TCRdb copy is limited to in-frame clones, with some not included. V and J calls and clone size are those listed in that table; D and trimming were worked out from the DNA. The repertoire has 71,000 or so clones, roughly 83% of them found once; the top ten carry 25% to 30%. The source is a man aged 65-85 years with acute or convalescent COVID-19. Sequenced sample: peripheral blood. The V gene is TRBV7-9, the J gene TRBJ2-4; possible D gene TRBD1, 6 bases. The CDR3 region is CASSWGRDIQYF. CDR3 nucleotide sequence: TGTGCCAGCAGCTGGGGGCGGGACATTCAGTACTTC.